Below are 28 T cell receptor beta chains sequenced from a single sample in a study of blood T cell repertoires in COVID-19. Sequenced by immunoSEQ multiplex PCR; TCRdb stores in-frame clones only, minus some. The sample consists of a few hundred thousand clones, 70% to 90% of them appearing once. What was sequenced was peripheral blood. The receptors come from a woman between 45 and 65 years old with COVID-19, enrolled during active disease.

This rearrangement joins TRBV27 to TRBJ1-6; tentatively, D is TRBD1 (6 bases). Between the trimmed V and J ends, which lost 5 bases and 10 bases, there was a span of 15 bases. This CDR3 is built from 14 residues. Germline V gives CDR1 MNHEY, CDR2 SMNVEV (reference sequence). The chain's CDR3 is CASSLGQSGSPLHF. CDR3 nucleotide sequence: TGTGCCAGCAGTCTAGGACAGTCCGGGTCACCCCTCCACTTT.

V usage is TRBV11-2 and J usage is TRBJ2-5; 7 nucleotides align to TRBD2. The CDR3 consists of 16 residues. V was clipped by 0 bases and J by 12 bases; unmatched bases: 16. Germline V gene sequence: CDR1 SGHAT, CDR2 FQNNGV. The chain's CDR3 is CASSLEAGTGPRRKYF. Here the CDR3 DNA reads TGTGCCAGCAGCTTAGAAGCGGGGACGGGACCTCGACGGAAGTACTTC.

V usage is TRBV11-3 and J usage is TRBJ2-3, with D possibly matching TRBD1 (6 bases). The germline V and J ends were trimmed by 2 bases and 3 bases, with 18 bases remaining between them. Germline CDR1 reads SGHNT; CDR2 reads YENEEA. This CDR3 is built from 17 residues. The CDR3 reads CASSLRGPTGLTDTQYF. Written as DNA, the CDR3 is TGTGCCAGCAGCTTAAGGGGACCGACAGGTTTGACAGATACGCAGTATTTT.

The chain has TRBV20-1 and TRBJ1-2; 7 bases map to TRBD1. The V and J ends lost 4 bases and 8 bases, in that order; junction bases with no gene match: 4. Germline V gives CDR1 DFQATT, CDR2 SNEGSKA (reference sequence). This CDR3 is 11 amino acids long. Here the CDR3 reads CSAKGGEGYTF. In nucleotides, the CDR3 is TGCAGTGCTAAAGGGGGCGAGGGCTACACCTTC.

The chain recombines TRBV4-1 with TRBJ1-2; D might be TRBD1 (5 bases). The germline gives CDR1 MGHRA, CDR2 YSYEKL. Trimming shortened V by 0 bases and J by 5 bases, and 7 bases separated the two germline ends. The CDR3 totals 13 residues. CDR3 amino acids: CASSQDSGYGYTF. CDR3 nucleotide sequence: TGCGCCAGCAGCCAAGATTCAGGGTATGGCTACACCTTC.

The CDR3 coding sequence is TGTGCCAGCAGCCCCTGGGGCGGGGGCGCCTCCTACAATGAGCAGTTCTTC. Its protein is CASSPWGGGASYNEQFF. The J gene is TRBJ2-1, the V gene TRBV5-6, with a weak D call TRBD2 (7 bases). Germline V lookup: CDR1 SGHDT, CDR2 YYEEEE. V was clipped by 4 bases and J by 0 bases, with 17 bases between them. This CDR3 has 17 residues.

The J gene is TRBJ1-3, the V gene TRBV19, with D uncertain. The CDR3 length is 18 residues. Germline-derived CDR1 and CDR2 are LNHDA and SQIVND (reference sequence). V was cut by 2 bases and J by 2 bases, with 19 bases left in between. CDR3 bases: TGTGCCAGTAGTATAAGGAGAAATGCCCAATTAACTGGAAACACCATATATTTT. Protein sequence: CASSIRRNAQLTGNTIYF.

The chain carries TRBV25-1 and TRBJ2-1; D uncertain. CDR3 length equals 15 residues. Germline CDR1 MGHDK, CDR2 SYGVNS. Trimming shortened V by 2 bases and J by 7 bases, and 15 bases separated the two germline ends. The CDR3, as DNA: TGTGCCAGCAGTGAAGCCGGGTTCGCTGGTAATGAGCAGTTCTTC. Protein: CASSEAGFAGNEQFF.

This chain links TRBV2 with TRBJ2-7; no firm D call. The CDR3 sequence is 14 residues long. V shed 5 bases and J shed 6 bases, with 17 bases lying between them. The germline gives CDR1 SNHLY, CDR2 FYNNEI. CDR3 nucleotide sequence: TGTGCCAGCAGTCCCTACCCCCCTAGTAGCGAGCAGTACTTC. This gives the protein CASSPYPPSSEQYF.

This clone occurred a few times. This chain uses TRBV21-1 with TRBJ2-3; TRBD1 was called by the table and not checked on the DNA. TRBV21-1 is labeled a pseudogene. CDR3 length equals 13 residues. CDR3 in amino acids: CASSTLRQVSQYF. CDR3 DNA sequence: TGTGCCAGCAGCACCCTTCGACAGGTATCGCAGTATTTT.

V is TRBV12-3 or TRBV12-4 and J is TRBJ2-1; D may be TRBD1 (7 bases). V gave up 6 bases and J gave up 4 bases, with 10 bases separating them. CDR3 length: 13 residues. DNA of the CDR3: TGTGCCAGCAGGCGGGACAGATACAATGAGCAGTTCTTC. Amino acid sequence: CASRRDRYNEQFF.

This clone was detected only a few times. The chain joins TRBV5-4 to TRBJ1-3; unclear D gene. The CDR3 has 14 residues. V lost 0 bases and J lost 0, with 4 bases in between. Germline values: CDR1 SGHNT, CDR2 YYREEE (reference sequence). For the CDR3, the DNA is TGTGCCAGCAGCTTGGAAGCCTCTGGAAACACCATATATTTT. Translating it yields CASSLEASGNTIYF. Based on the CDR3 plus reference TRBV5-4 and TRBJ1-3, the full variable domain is ETGVTQSPTHLIKTRGQQVTLRCSSQSGHNTVSWYQQALGQGPQFIFQYYREEENGRGNFPPRFSGLQFPNYSSELNVNALELDDSALYLCASSLEASGNTIYFGEGSWLTVV.

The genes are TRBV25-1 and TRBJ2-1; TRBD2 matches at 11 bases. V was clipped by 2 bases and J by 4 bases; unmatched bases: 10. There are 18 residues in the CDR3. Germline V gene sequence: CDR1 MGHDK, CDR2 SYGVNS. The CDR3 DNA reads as TGTGCCAGCAGTGAAGGTAATAGCGGGGGGGTTGGTTACAATGAGCAGTTCTTC. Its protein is CASSEGNSGGVGYNEQFF.

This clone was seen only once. The CDR3, as DNA: TGTGCCAGCAGCTCGGGACAGACGTTTAACACTGAAGCTTTCTTT. Amino acids: CASSSGQTFNTEAFF. This chain links TRBV7-2 with TRBJ1-1; 7 bases map to TRBD1. Losses at the gene ends were 4 bases for V and 2 bases for J; bases not matched to a gene: 7. Germline V gene data show CDR1 as SGHTA and CDR2 as FQGNSA. The CDR3 extends over 15 amino acids.

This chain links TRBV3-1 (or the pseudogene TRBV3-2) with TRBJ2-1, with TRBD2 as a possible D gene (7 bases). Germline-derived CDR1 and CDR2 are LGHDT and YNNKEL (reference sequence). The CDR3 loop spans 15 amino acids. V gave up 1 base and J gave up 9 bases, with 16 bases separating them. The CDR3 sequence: CASSQVGGAGSEQFF. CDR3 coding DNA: TGTGCCAGCAGCCAAGTTGGGGGGGCGGGGAGTGAGCAGTTCTTC.

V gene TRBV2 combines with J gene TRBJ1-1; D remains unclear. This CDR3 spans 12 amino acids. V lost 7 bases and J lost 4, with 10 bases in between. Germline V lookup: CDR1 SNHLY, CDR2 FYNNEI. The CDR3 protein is CASMVGVTEAFF. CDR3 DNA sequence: TGTGCCAGCATGGTCGGGGTCACTGAAGCTTTCTTT. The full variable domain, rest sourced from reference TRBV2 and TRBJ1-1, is EPEVTQTPSHQVTQMGQEVILRCVPISNHLYFYWYRQILGQKVEFLVSFYNNEISEKSEIFDDQFSVERPDGSNFTLKIRSTKLEDSAMYFCASMVGVTEAFFGQGTRLTVV.

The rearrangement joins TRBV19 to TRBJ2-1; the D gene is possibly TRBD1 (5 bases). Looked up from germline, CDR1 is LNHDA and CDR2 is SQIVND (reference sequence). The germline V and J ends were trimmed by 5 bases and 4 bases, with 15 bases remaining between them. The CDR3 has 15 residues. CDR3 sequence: CASSLGQTNYNEQFF. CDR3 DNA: TGTGCCAGTAGTCTCGGACAAACTAATTACAATGAGCAGTTCTTC.

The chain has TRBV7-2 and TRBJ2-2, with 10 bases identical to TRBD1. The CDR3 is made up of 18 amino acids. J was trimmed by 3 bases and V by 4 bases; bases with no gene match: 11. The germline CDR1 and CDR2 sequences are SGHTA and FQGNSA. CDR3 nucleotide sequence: TGTGCCAGCAGCTCTCCGGGACAGGGGTTTCCGGACACCGGGGAGCTGTTTTTT. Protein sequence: CASSSPGQGFPDTGELFF.

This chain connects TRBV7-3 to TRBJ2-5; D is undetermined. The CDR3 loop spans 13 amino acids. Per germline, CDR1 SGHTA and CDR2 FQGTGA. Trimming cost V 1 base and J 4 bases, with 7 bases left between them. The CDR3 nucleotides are TGTGCCAGCAGCTTAAAGACGGGAGAGACCCAGTACTTC. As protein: CASSLKTGETQYF. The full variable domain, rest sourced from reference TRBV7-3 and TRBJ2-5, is GAGVSQTPSNKVTEKGKYVELRCDPISGHTALYWYRQSLGQGPEFLIYFQGTGAADDSGLPNDRFFAVRPEGSVSTLKIQRTERGDSAVYLCASSLKTGETQYFGPGTRLLVL.

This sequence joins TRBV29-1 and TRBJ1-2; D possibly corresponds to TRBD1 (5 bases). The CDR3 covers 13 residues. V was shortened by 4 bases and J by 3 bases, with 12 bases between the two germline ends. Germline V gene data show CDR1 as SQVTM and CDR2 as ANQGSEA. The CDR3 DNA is TGCAGCGTTGCTAGTCGGACACACTATGGCTACACCTTC. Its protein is CSVASRTHYGYTF.

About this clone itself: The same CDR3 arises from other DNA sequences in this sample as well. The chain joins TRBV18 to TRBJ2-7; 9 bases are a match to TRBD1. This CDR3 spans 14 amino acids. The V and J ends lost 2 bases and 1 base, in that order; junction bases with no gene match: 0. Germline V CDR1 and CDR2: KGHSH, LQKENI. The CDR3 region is CASSPGTGSYEQYF. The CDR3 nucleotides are TGTGCCAGCTCACCAGGGACAGGGTCCTACGAGCAGTACTTC. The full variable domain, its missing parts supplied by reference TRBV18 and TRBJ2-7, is NAGVMQNPRHLVRRRGQEARLRCSPMKGHSHVYWYRQLPEEGLKFMVYLQKENIIDESGMPKERFSAEFPKEGPSILRIQQVVRGDSAAYFCASSPGTGSYEQYFGPGTRLTVT.

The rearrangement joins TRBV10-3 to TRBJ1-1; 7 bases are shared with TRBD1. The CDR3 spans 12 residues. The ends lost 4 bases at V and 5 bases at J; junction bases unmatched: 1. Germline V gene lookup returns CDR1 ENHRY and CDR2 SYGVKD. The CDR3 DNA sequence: TGTGCCATCAGTGTCAGGGGGACTGAAGCTTTCTTT. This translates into CAISVRGTEAFF.

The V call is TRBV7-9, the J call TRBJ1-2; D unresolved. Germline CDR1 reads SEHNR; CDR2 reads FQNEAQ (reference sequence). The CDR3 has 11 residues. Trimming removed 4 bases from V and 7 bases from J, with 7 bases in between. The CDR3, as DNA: TGTGCCAGCAGCTCGGAGAGTGGCTACACCTTC. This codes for CASSSESGYTF.

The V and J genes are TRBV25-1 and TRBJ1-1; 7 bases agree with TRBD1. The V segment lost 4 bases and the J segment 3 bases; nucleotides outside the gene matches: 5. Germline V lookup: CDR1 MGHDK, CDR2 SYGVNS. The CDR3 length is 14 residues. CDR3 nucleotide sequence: TGTGCCAGCAGTGGTGACAGGGAGGACACTGAAGCTTTCTTT. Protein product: CASSGDREDTEAFF.

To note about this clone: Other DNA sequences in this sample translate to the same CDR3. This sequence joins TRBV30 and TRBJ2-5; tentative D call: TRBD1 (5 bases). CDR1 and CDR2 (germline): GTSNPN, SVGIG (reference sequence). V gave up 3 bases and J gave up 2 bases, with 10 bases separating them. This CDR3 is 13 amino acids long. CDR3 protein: CAWSPGFQETQYF. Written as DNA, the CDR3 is TGTGCCTGGAGCCCAGGGTTTCAAGAGACCCAGTACTTC.

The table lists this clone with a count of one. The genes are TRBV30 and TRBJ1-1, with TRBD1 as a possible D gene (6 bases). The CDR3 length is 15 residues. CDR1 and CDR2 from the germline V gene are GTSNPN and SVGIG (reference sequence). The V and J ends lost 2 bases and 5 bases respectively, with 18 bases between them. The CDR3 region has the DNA TGTGCCTGGAGTTTCGTTCGGGACACCCAAACTGAAGCTTTCTTT. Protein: CAWSFVRDTQTEAFF.

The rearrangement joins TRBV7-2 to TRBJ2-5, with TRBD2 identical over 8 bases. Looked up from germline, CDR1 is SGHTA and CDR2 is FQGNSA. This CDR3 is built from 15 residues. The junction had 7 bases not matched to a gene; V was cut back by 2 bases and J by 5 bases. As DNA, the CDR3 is TGTGCCAGCAGCTTAAGTGGGACGGGGGGGGAGACCCAGTACTTC. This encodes CASSLSGTGGETQYF.

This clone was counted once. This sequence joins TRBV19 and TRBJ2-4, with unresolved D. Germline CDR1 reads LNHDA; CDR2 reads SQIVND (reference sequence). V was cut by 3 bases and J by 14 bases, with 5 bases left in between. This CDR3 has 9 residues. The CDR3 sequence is CASSIFEYF. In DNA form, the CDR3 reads TGTGCCAGTAGTATCTTCGAGTACTTC. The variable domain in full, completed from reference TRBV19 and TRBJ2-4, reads DGGITQSPKYLFRKEGQNVTLSCEQNLNHDAMYWYRQDPGQGLRLIYYSQIVNDFQKGDIAEGYSVSREKKESFPLTVTSAQKNPTAFYLCASSIFEYFGAGTRLSVL.